The 30 T cell receptor beta chains below were found in one sample sequenced in a study of blood T cell repertoires in COVID-19 (dated by TCRdb to the early 2020s). The receptor library was made with the immunoSEQ multiplex PCR assay. TCRdb took this table from immuneACCESS and kept in-frame rearrangements with V and J called. Such tables lack part of the clones; where checked against another copy, unresolved V genes explain under half of the gap, and the rest is unexplained. For this sample the table gives approximately 290,000 clones, of which approximately 90% were detected only once. 0.9% to 1.2% of the sample comes from the top ten. The sequencing input was PBMCs or T cells enriched from blood (not recorded which). The receptor source for this set is a woman aged 25 to 39 who had recovered from COVID-19.

V and J are TRBV27 and TRBJ2-7, with 7 bases matching TRBD1. V dropped 5 bases and J dropped 1; count of bases not matched to a gene: 8. The CDR3 is 15 amino acids. CDR1 and CDR2 (germline): MNHEY, SMNVEV (reference sequence). CDR3 bases: TGTGCCAGCAGTCCCGCCTCGACAGGGTCCTACGAGCAGTACTTC. This codes for CASSPASTGSYEQYF.

This clone appeared a single time. This chain uses TRBV5-1 with TRBJ2-3; maybe TRBD2 (6 bases). Germline CDR1 reads SGHRS; CDR2 reads YFSETQ. Between the trimmed V and J ends, which lost 0 bases and 3 bases, there was a span of 17 bases. CDR3 length equals 17 residues. CDR3 residues: CASSLGLLGTLTDTQYF. In DNA form, the CDR3 reads TGCGCCAGCAGCTTGGGGTTGTTGGGGACTCTGACAGATACGCAGTATTTT.

V gene TRBV14 combines with J gene TRBJ1-1; D is possibly TRBD1 (6 bases). CDR1 and CDR2 from the germline V gene are SGHDN and FVKESK. This CDR3 has 13 residues. The V gene lost 2 bases and the J gene lost 5 bases, with 9 bases spanning the gap. In DNA form, the CDR3 reads TGTGCCAGCAGCCAAACAGGGTATACTGAAGCTTTCTTT. Amino acids: CASSQTGYTEAFF. Based on the CDR3 plus reference TRBV14 and TRBJ1-1, the full variable domain is EAGVTQFPSHSVIEKGQTVTLRCDPISGHDNLYWYRRVMGKEIKFLLHFVKESKQDESGMPNNRFLAERTGGTYSTLKVQPAELEDSGVYFCASSQTGYTEAFFGQGTRLTVV.

In nucleotides, the CDR3 is TGTGCCAGCAGTGTCCGGGACACGTCTAACTATGGCTACACCTTC. It codes for CASSVRDTSNYGYTF. The rearrangement joins TRBV28 to TRBJ1-2, with D possibly TRBD1 on 6 matching bases. With 5 bases removed from V and 0 bases from J, the gap between germline ends came to 13 bases. The CDR3 spans 15 residues. Per germline, CDR1 MDHEN and CDR2 SYDVKM.

V usage is TRBV6-2 or TRBV6-3 and J usage is TRBJ2-1; 12 bases agree with TRBD2. The CDR3 has 21 residues. Looked up from germline, CDR1 is MNHEY and CDR2 is SVGEGT. With 5 bases clipped from V and 2 bases from J, the junction kept 19 bases outside the gene matches. The CDR3: CASSLITRRTSGTRTYNEQFF. The CDR3 region has the DNA TGTGCCAGCAGTCTCATTACTCGACGGACTAGCGGGACCCGGACCTACAATGAGCAGTTCTTC.

V and J are TRBV19 and TRBJ1-5; 11 bases are shared with TRBD1. Germline lookup yields CDR1 LNHDA and CDR2 SQIVND (reference sequence). The CDR3 covers 18 residues. With 5 bases clipped from V and 6 bases from J, the junction kept 15 bases outside the gene matches. DNA of the CDR3: TGTGCCAGTAGTCCCGGGGACAGGGGGAGTGGGAACGGTCAGCCCCAGCATTTT. It codes for CASSPGDRGSGNGQPQHF.

The chain carries TRBV29-1 and TRBJ2-7; D perhaps matches TRBD2 (5 bases). This CDR3 is 11 amino acids long. V lost 4 bases, J lost 5 bases, and 9 bases lay in between. Germline V gene data show CDR1 as SQVTM and CDR2 as ANQGSEA. The CDR3 region is CSVVRADEQYF. The DNA of the CDR3 is TGCAGCGTTGTGAGGGCCGACGAGCAGTACTTC.

The chain uses TRBV11-2 and TRBJ2-7, with no clear D. Trimming stripped 1 base from V and 3 bases from J, with 7 bases between. The germline CDR1 and CDR2 sequences are SGHAT and FQNNGV. The CDR3 covers 13 residues. The CDR3 DNA sequence: TGTGCCAGCAGCTTAGTCGAGCTCTACGAGCAGTACTTC. Its translation: CASSLVELYEQYF.

The chain recombines TRBV6-2 or TRBV6-3 with TRBJ2-1, with 9 bases that match TRBD1. Germline loops: CDR1 MNHEY, CDR2 SVGEGT. The CDR3 has 13 residues. With V trimmed by 4 bases and J by 7 bases, 2 bases remained unmatched. This CDR3 reads CASSLGQGNEQFF. In DNA, the CDR3 is TGTGCCAGCAGTTTGGGACAGGGTAATGAGCAGTTCTTC.

The chain links TRBV7-6 to TRBJ1-6; TRBD1 agrees at 7 bases. The germline V gene has CDR1 SGHVS and CDR2 FNYEAQ. J gave up 5 bases and V 6 bases, and 7 bases lay outside the gene matches. The CDR3 is made up of 15 amino acids. In DNA, the CDR3 is TGTGCCAGCAGTCGGGACAGCCTTAATAATTCACCCCTCCACTTT. Residues: CASSRDSLNNSPLHF.

This chain connects TRBV18 to TRBJ1-3; tentatively, D is TRBD1 (6 bases). Deletions cut 4 bases from V and 0 bases from J, with 10 bases between. The CDR3 covers 15 residues. Germline V lookup: CDR1 KGHSH, CDR2 LQKENI. CDR3 nucleotides: TGTGCCAGCTCACAACCGGGGGCCTCTGGAAACACCATATATTTT. It specifies CASSQPGASGNTIYF.

V and J are TRBV28 and TRBJ2-1; 16 bases match TRBD2. CDR3 length: 18 amino acids. Losses at the gene ends were 4 bases for V and 7 bases for J; bases not matched to a gene: 10. Germline-derived CDR1 and CDR2 are MDHEN and SYDVKM. CDR3 residues: CASSSLWGGLAGGNEQFF. The DNA for the CDR3 is TGTGCCAGCAGTTCACTTTGGGGGGGACTAGCGGGAGGGAATGAGCAGTTCTTC.

V and J are TRBV7-6 and TRBJ2-5; 10 positions agree with TRBD2. The V gene's germline CDR1 is SGHVS and CDR2 FNYEAQ. The CDR3 is 16 amino acids. J gave up 3 bases and V 2 bases, and 6 bases lay outside the gene matches. The CDR3 loop reads CASSLNRTSGKETQYF. The CDR3 DNA sequence: TGTGCCAGCAGCTTAAATAGGACTAGCGGAAAAGAGACCCAGTACTTC. The full variable domain, its missing parts supplied by reference TRBV7-6 and TRBJ2-5, is GAGVSQSPRYKVTKRGQDVALRCDPISGHVSLYWYRQALGQGPEFLTYFNYEAQQDKSGLPNDRFSAERPEGSISTLTIQRTEQRDSAMYRCASSLNRTSGKETQYFGPGTRLLVL.

This chain joins TRBV29-1 and TRBJ2-7; 12 bases match TRBD1. CDR1 is SQVTM and CDR2 is ANQGSEA in the germline V gene. With 5 bases clipped from V and 2 bases from J, the junction kept 10 bases outside the gene matches. This CDR3 contains 16 residues. As DNA, the CDR3 is TGCAGCGTTAACTCGTTTGGGACAGGGGGCACCTACGAGCAGTACTTC. Its translation: CSVNSFGTGGTYEQYF.

This clone came up once. The chain joins TRBV10-3 to TRBJ2-7, with D maybe TRBD2 (6 bases). The CDR3 has 15 residues. The germline gives CDR1 ENHRY, CDR2 SYGVKD. Trimming left V 3 bases short and J 0 bases short, with 12 bases between. Written as DNA, the CDR3 is TGTGCCATCAGTGATCGGGACTCACCCTCCTACGAGCAGTACTTC. It codes for CAISDRDSPSYEQYF.

V gene TRBV4-1 combines with J gene TRBJ2-7, with 7 bases aligning to TRBD2. V gave up 1 base and J gave up 4 bases; unmatched junction bases: 16. Germline V gives CDR1 MGHRA, CDR2 YSYEKL. The CDR3 is 18 residues long. CDR3 sequence: CASSQANDLADNYYEQYF. As DNA, the CDR3 is TGCGCCAGCAGCCAAGCAAACGATCTAGCGGACAATTATTACGAGCAGTACTTC.

The chain links TRBV19 to TRBJ1-5, with a tentative D call TRBD1 (5 bases). The V end lost 5 bases, the J end lost 3 bases, and 17 bases lay between the germline ends. Germline V gene sequence: CDR1 LNHDA, CDR2 SQIVND (reference sequence). The CDR3 has 16 residues. The CDR3 nucleotides are TGTGCCAGTAGTTCCCATACAGGCTCACTCAATCAGCCCCAGCATTTT. Translation: CASSSHTGSLNQPQHF.

This clone was found once. This chain connects TRBV28 to TRBJ1-6, with D unresolved. Trimming stripped 5 bases from V and 0 bases from J, with 8 bases between. Germline lookup yields CDR1 MDHEN and CDR2 SYDVKM. The CDR3 length is 15 residues. In nucleotides, the CDR3 is TGTGCCAGCAGTCAAGGGAGCTCCTATAATTCACCCCTCCACTTT. Residues: CASSQGSSYNSPLHF.

The chain joins TRBV6-2 or TRBV6-3 to TRBJ2-2, with 9 positions matching TRBD2. This CDR3 region has 16 residues. Germline V CDR1 and CDR2: MNHEY, SVGEGT. V gave up 4 bases and J gave up 2 bases; unmatched junction bases: 5. The chain's CDR3 is CASSLKTSGNTGELFF. For the CDR3, the DNA is TGTGCCAGCAGTTTAAAGACTAGCGGAAACACCGGGGAGCTGTTTTTT.

The V and J genes are TRBV28 and TRBJ1-2; TRBD1 matches at 8 bases. This CDR3 region has 13 residues. Germline values: CDR1 MDHEN, CDR2 SYDVKM. The V gene end was trimmed by 2 bases and the J gene end by 8 bases; junction bases not matched to a gene: 4. The CDR3 DNA is TGTGCCAGCAGTTTACAGGGGGCGGTGGGCTACACCTTC. It encodes CASSLQGAVGYTF.

This chain connects TRBV9 to TRBJ2-7; 8 bases are a match to TRBD2. Trimming at V came to 4 bases and at J to 7 bases, leaving 25 bases not matched to a gene. The CDR3 loop spans 19 amino acids. The germline V gene has CDR1 SGDLS and CDR2 YYNGEE. CDR3 region: CASSPREQGGGTRLREQYF. The DNA of the CDR3 is TGTGCCAGCAGCCCTCGAGAACAGGGTGGGGGGACTAGATTAAGGGAGCAGTACTTC. Filled out from reference TRBV9 and TRBJ2-7, the complete variable domain reads DSGVTQTPKHLITATGQRVTLRCSPRSGDLSVYWYQQSLDQGLQFLIQYYNGEERAKGNILERFSAQQFPDLHSELNLSSLELGDSALYFCASSPREQGGGTRLREQYFGPGTRLTVT.

The CDR3 sequence: CASSPGLAGNNEQFF. CDR3 sequence (DNA): TGCGCCAGCAGCCCAGGACTAGCGGGAAACAATGAGCAGTTCTTC. This chain links TRBV4-1 with TRBJ2-1, with 12 bases that match TRBD2. Germline CDR1 MGHRA, CDR2 YSYEKL. This CDR3 has 15 amino acids. J was trimmed by 5 bases and V by 4 bases; bases with no gene match: 3.

V is TRBV5-6 and J is TRBJ1-1; D unresolved. The V end was cut by 2 bases, the J end by 0 bases, with 11 bases between. Germline-derived CDR1 and CDR2 are SGHDT and YYEEEE. This CDR3 spans 15 amino acids. The CDR3 reads CASSFPRGMNTEAFF. The CDR3 DNA reads as TGTGCCAGCAGCTTTCCCCGAGGGATGAACACTGAAGCTTTCTTT.

CDR3 DNA: TGTGCCAGCAGTTCAGGTGGTTATCCGAACACTGAAGCTTTCTTT. It translates to CASSSGGYPNTEAFF. This chain uses TRBV28 with TRBJ1-1; D is unresolved. Trimming cost V 4 bases and J 1 base, with 13 bases left between them. Germline V gene data show CDR1 as MDHEN and CDR2 as SYDVKM. This CDR3 region has 15 residues.

Concerning this clone: Other nucleotide sequences in the sample specify the same CDR3. The chain employs TRBV27 and TRBJ2-3, with 12 bases matching TRBD1. The V segment lost 6 bases and the J segment 6 bases; nucleotides outside the gene matches: 7. CDR3 length equals 15 residues. Germline CDR1 is MNHEY and CDR2 is SMNVEV (reference sequence). In DNA form, the CDR3 reads TGTGCCAGCAGCCTAGGGACAGGGGGCGCGGATACGCAGTATTTT. This gives the protein CASSLGTGGADTQYF.

This sequence joins TRBV11-2 and TRBJ1-5; tentative D call: TRBD1 (5 bases). The V gene's germline CDR1 is SGHAT and CDR2 FQNNGV. CDR3 length: 15 amino acids. V lost 4 bases and J 1 base, leaving 11 bases between the germline ends. The CDR3 loop is CASSYGGGSNQPQHF. In nucleotides, the CDR3 is TGTGCCAGCAGCTACGGGGGAGGGAGCAATCAGCCCCAGCATTTT.

The chain has TRBV19 and TRBJ1-3; perhaps TRBD1 as D (5 bases). The V end lost 3 bases, the J end lost 3 bases, and 15 bases lay between the germline ends. Germline V gene sequence: CDR1 LNHDA, CDR2 SQIVND (reference sequence). This CDR3 region has 16 residues. This CDR3 reads CASSIRRGRFGNTIYF. The CDR3 DNA reads as TGTGCCAGTAGTATTAGGAGGGGCCGGTTTGGAAACACCATATATTTT.

J is TRBJ1-6 and V is TRBV10-3; a weak D match, TRBD1 (5 bases). Trimming took 7 bases from V and 6 from J, leaving 16 bases between them. CDR1 ENHRY and CDR2 SYGVKD come from the germline V gene. This CDR3 region has 15 residues. CDR3 DNA: TGTGCCATCAAGCCGGACACCGTTTTTAATTCACCCCTCCACTTT. Protein product: CAIKPDTVFNSPLHF.

The chain links TRBV28 to TRBJ2-7; 9 bases align to TRBD1. Germline values: CDR1 MDHEN, CDR2 SYDVKM. The CDR3 sequence is 15 residues long. With 5 bases clipped from V and 2 bases from J, the junction kept 7 bases outside the gene matches. DNA for the CDR3: TGTGCCAGCAGTCCGATACAGGGGGCGGCCTACGAGCAGTACTTC. Translated, it gives CASSPIQGAAYEQYF.

This clone appeared once. The gene calls are TRBV30 and TRBJ2-7, with a weak D call TRBD2 (7 bases). CDR1 and CDR2 (germline): GTSNPN, SVGIG (reference sequence). CDR3 size: 14 residues. V shed 4 bases and J shed 4 bases, with 17 bases lying between them. CDR3 in amino acids: CAWTWGGGGYEQYF. CDR3 sequence (DNA): TGTGCCTGGACCTGGGGGGGAGGGGGATACGAGCAGTACTTC.